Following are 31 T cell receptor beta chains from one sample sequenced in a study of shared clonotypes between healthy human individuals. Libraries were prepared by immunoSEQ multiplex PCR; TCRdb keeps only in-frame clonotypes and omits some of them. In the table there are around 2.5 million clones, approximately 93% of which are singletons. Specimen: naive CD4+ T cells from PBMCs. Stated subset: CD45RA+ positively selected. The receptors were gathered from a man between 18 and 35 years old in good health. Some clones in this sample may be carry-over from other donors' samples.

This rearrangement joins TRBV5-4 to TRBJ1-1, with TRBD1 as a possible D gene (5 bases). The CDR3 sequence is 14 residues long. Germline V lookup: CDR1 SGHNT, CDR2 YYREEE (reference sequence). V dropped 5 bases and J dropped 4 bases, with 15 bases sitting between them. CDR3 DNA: TGTGCCAGCAGTTGGTTCAGGGAACCCACTGAAGCTTTCTTT. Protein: CASSWFREPTEAFF.

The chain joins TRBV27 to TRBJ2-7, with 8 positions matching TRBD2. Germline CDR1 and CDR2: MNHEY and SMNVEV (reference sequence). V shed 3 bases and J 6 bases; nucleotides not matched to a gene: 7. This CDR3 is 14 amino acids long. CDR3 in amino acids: CASSFEAGVGEQYF. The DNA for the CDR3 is TGTGCCAGCAGTTTCGAAGCGGGAGTAGGCGAGCAGTACTTC.

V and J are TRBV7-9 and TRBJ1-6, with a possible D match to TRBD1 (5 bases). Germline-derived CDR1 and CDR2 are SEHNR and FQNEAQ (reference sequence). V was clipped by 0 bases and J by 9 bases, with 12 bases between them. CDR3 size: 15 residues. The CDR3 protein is CASSLARGRSSPLHF. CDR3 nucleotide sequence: TGTGCCAGCAGCTTAGCGCGGGGACGGAGTTCACCCCTCCACTTT.

This CDR3 is CASSVGWVAGVGGELFF. For the CDR3, the DNA is TGTGCCAGCAGCGTAGGTTGGGTAGCGGGAGTGGGCGGGGAGCTGTTTTTT. V gene TRBV9 combines with J gene TRBJ2-2, with 9 bases matching TRBD2. The CDR3 totals 17 residues. With 0 bases clipped from V and 7 bases from J, the junction kept 10 bases outside the gene matches. From germline, CDR1 is SGDLS and CDR2 YYNGEE.

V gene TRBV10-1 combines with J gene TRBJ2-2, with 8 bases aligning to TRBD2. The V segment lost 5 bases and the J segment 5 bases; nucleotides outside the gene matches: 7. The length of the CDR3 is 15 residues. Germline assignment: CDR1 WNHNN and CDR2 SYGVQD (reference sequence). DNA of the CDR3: TGCGCCAGCAGTAAGCGGGAGTTGGGGACCGGGGAGCTGTTTTTT. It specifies CASSKRELGTGELFF.

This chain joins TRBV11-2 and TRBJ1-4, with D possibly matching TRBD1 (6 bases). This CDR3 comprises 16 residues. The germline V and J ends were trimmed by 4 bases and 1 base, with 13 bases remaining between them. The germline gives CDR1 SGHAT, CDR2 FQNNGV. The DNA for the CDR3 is TGTGCCAGCAGCTCGTGGGGGCCGGGAACTAATGAAAAACTGTTTTTT. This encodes CASSSWGPGTNEKLFF.

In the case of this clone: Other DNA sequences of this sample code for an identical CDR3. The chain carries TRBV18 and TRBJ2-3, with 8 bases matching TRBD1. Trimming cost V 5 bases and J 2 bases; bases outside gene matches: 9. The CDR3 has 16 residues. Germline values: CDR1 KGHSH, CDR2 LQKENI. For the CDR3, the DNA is TGTGCCAGCTCATCTAACCGGGACAGGTCCACAGATACGCAGTATTTT. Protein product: CASSSNRDRSTDTQYF.

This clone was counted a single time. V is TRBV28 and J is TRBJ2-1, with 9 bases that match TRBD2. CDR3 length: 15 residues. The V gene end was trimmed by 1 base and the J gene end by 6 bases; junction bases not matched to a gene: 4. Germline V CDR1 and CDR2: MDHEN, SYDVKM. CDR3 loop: CASSLYAGGLNEQFF. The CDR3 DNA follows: TGTGCCAGCAGTTTATACGCGGGAGGGCTCAATGAGCAGTTCTTC.

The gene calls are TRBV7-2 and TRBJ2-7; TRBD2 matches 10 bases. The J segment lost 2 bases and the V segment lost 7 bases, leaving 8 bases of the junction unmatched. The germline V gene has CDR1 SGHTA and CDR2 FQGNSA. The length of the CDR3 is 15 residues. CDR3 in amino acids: CASTWGSGGTYEQYF. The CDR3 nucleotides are TGTGCCAGCACCTGGGGTAGCGGGGGGACCTACGAGCAGTACTTC. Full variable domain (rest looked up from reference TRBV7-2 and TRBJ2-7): GAGVSQSPSNKVTEKGKDVELRCDPISGHTALYWYRQSLGQGLEFLIYFQGNSAPDKSGLPSDRFSAERTGGSVSTLTIQRTQQEDSAVYLCASTWGSGGTYEQYFGPGTRLTVT.

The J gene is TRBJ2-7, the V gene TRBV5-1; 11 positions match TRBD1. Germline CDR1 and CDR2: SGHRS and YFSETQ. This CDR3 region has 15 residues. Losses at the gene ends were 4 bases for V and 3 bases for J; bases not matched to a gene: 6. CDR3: CASSPGDRGVYEQYF. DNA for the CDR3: TGCGCCAGCAGCCCTGGGGACAGGGGGGTCTACGAGCAGTACTTC.

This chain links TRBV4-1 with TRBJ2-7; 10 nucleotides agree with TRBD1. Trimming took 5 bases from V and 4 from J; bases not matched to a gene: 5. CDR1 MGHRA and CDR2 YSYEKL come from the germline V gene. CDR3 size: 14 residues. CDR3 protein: CASSKPGQGYEQYF. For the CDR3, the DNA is TGCGCCAGCAGCAAACCGGGACAGGGGTACGAGCAGTACTTC.

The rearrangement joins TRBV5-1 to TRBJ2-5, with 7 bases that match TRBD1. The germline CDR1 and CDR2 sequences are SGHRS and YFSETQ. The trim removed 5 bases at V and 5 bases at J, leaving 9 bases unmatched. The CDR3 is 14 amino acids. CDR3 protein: CASSLTGSSETQYF. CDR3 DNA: TGCGCCAGCAGTCTGACAGGGTCTTCGGAGACCCAGTACTTC. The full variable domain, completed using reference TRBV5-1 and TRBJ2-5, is KAGVTQTPRYLIKTRGQQVTLSCSPISGHRSVSWYQQTPGQGLQFLFEYFSETQRNKGNFPGRFSGRQFSNSRSEMNVSTLELGDSALYLCASSLTGSSETQYFGPGTRLLVL.

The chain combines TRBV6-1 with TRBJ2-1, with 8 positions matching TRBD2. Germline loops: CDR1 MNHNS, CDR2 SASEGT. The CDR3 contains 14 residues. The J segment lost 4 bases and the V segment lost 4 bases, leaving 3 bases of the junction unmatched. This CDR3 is CASSGERGYNEQFF. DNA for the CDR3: TGTGCCAGCAGTGGGGAGCGGGGGTACAATGAGCAGTTCTTC.

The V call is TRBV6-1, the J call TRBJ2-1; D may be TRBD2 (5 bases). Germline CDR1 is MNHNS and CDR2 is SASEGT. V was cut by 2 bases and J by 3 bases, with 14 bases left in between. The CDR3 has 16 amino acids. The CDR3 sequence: CASSESLALYYNEQFF. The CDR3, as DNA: TGTGCCAGCAGTGAAAGTCTAGCCTTATACTACAATGAGCAGTTCTTC.

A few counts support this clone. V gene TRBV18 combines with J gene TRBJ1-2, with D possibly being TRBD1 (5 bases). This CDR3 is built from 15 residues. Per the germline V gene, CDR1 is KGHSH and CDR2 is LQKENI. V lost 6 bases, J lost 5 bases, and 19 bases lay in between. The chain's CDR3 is CASSAGAELRYGYTF. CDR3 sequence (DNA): TGTGCCAGCTCTGCCGGGGCAGAACTTAGGTATGGCTACACCTTC.

The chain's CDR3 is CASSPRTGYTDTQYF. The CDR3 DNA follows: TGTGCCAGCTCACCGAGGACAGGCTACACAGATACGCAGTATTTT. The J gene is TRBJ2-3, the V gene TRBV18; the match to TRBD1 covers 7 bases. This CDR3 is built from 15 residues. Germline values: CDR1 KGHSH, CDR2 LQKENI. V dropped 3 bases and J dropped 2; count of bases not matched to a gene: 5.

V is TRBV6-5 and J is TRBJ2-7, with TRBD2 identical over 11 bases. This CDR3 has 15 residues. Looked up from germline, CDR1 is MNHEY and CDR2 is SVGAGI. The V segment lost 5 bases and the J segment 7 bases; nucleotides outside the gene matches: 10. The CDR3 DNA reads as TGTGCCAGCAGTCAGGGACTAGCGGCCTTGGGGGAGCAGTACTTC. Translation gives CASSQGLAALGEQYF.

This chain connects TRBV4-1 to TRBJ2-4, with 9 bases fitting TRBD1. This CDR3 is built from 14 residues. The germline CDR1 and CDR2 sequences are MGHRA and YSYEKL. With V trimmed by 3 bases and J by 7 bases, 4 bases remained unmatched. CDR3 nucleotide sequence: TGCGCCAGCAGCCATCCAGACAGGGGGAACATTCAGTACTTC. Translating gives CASSHPDRGNIQYF.

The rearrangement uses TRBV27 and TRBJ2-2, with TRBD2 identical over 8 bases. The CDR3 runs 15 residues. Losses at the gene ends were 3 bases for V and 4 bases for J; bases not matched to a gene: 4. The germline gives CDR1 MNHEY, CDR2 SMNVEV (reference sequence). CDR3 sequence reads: CASSFTSGGTGELFF. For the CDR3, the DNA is TGTGCCAGCAGTTTCACTAGCGGCGGCACCGGGGAGCTGTTTTTT.

DNA of the CDR3: TGCGCCAGCAGCGCAAACAGGGTGAGCACTGAAGCTTTCTTT. Its translation is CASSANRVSTEAFF. The chain links TRBV5-1 to TRBJ1-1; tentatively, D is TRBD1 (6 bases). Trimming removed 4 bases from V and 4 bases from J, with 14 bases in between. This CDR3 spans 14 amino acids. Germline loops: CDR1 SGHRS, CDR2 YFSETQ.

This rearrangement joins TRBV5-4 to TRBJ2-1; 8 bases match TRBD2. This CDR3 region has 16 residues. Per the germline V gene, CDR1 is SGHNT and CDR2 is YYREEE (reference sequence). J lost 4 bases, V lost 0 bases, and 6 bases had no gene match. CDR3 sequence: CASSLGGLGEYNEQFF. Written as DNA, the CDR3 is TGTGCCAGCAGCTTGGGGGGACTAGGGGAGTACAATGAGCAGTTCTTC.

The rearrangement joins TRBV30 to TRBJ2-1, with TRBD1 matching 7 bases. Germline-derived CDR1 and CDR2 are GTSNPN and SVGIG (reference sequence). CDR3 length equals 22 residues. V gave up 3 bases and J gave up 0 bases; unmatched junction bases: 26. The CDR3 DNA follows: TGTGCCTGGAGGACCTTCTTCGGCCGAGGGGGCGCAGGCCCCATCTCCTACAATGAGCAGTTCTTC. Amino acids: CAWRTFFGRGGAGPISYNEQFF. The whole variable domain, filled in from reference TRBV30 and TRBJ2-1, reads SQTIHQWPATLVQPVGSPLSLECTVEGTSNPNLYWYRQAAGRGLQLLFYSVGIGQISSEVPQNLSASRPQDRQFILSSKKLLLSDSGFYLCAWRTFFGRGGAGPISYNEQFFGPGTRLTVL.

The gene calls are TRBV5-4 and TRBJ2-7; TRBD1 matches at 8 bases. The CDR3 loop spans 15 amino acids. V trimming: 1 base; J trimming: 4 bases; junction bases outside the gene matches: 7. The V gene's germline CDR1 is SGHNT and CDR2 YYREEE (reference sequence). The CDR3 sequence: CASSLSAGGEYEQYF. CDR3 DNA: TGTGCCAGCAGCTTGTCTGCAGGGGGCGAATACGAGCAGTACTTC.

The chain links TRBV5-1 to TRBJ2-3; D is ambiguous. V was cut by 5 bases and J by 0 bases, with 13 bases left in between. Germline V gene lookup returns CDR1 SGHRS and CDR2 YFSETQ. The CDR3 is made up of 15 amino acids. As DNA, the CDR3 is TGCGCCAGCAGTCGGCGGAGCCCTAGCACAGATACGCAGTATTTT. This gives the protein CASSRRSPSTDTQYF.

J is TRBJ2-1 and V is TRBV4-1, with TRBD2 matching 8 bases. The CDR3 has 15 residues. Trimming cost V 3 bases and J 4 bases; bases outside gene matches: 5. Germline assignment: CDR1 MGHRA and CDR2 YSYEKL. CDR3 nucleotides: TGCGCCAGCAGCCAGCCCACTAGCGGATACAATGAGCAGTTCTTC. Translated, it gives CASSQPTSGYNEQFF.

The CDR3 nucleotides read TGTGCCAGCAGCCACATATCAACCTCCTATGGCTACACCTTC. Protein sequence: CASSHISTSYGYTF. The chain combines TRBV14 with TRBJ1-2; D is uncertain. Germline V CDR1 and CDR2: SGHDN, FVKESK. V was clipped by 3 bases and J by 4 bases, with 12 bases between them. CDR3 size: 14 residues.

This CDR3 is CATSGNRALSGNTIYF. The CDR3 region has the DNA TGTGCCACCAGCGGGAACAGGGCACTCTCCGGAAACACCATATATTTT. The gene calls are TRBV15 and TRBJ1-3, with D maybe TRBD1 (6 bases). CDR3 length: 16 amino acids. V gave up 5 bases and J gave up 4 bases, with 18 bases separating them. Germline-derived CDR1 and CDR2 are LNHNV and YYDKDF (reference sequence).

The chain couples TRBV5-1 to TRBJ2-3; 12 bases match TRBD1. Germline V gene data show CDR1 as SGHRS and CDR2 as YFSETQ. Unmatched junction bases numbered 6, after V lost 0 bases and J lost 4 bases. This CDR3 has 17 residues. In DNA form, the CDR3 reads TGCGCCAGCAGCTTGGGGGACAGGGGGCCCCGTGCAGATACGCAGTATTTT. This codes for CASSLGDRGPRADTQYF.

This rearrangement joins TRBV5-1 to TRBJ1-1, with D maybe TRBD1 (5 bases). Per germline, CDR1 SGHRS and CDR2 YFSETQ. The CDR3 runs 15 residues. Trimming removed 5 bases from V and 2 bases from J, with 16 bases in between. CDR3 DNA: TGCGCCAGCAGTCCGCGGACACGGGGAAACACTGAAGCTTTCTTT. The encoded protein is CASSPRTRGNTEAFF.

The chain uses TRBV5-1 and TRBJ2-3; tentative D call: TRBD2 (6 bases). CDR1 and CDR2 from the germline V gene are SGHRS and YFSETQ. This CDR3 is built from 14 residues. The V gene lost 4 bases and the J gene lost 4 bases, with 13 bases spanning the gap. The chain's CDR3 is CASSQGLSADTQYF. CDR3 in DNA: TGCGCCAGCAGCCAAGGACTATCTGCAGATACGCAGTATTTT.

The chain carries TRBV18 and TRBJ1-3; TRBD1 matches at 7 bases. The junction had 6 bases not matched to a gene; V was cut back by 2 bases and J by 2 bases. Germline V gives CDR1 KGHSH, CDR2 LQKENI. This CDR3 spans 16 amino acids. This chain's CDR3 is CASSPAGQGAGNTIYF. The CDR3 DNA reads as TGTGCCAGCTCACCAGCGGGGCAGGGGGCTGGAAACACCATATATTTT.